What follows are 11 T cell receptor beta chains derived from one specimen sequenced in a study of T-cell reconstitution after alpha-beta-depleted transplantation in children. Unique molecular identifiers were built into the TCRbeta library. TCRdb re-analysed the PCR reads in MiXCR, keeping a single row per CDR3 protein. The sample lists more than 100,000 distinct CDR3 sequences, roughly 23% seen once, with roughly a tenth in the top ten. This sample comprised PBMCs, mostly from graft donor cells, obtained 180 days after TCRalphabeta/CD19-depleted stem cell transplant. These receptor sequences come from a male patient aged 2-10 years who had a stem cell transplant for chronic granulomatous disease, so the T cells may come from the graft donor.

At least ten counts were recorded for this clonotype. This chain links TRBV29-1 with TRBJ2-1; 7 bases agree with TRBD2. This CDR3 is built from 14 residues. Germline V gene sequence: CDR1 SQVTM, CDR2 ANQGSEA. Trimming took 4 bases from V and 0 from J; bases not matched to a gene: 3. CDR3 sequence (DNA): TGCAGCGTTGCTAGCGGCCGCTCCTACAATGAGCAGTTCTTC. Protein sequence: CSVASGRSYNEQFF.

The rearrangement uses TRBV10-3 and TRBJ2-7; 10 bases line up with TRBD2. Germline V gene data show CDR1 as ENHRY and CDR2 as SYGVKD. V was clipped by 6 bases and J by 2 bases; unmatched bases: 7. This CDR3 spans 15 amino acids. The chain's CDR3 is CAISAPAGGAYEQYF. In nucleotides, the CDR3 is TGTGCCATCAGCGCACCAGCGGGAGGGGCCTACGAGCAGTACTTC.

This clonotype was seen more than once but under ten times. The chain couples TRBV15 to TRBJ2-1; TRBD2 is a possible D gene (6 bases). V lost 2 bases and J lost 7, with 21 bases in between. The CDR3 extends over 17 amino acids. The germline CDR1 and CDR2 sequences are LNHNV and YYDKDF (reference sequence). The CDR3 loop reads CATSRPIGTLGPNEQFF. CDR3 nucleotides: TGTGCCACCAGCAGACCCATCGGGACTCTTGGGCCTAATGAGCAGTTCTTC. Full variable domain (missing parts from reference TRBV15 and TRBJ2-1): DAMVIQNPRYQVTQFGKPVTLSCSQTLNHNVMYWYQQKSSQAPKLLFHYYDKDFNNEADTPDNFQSRRPNTSFCFLDIRSPGLGDTAMYLCATSRPIGTLGPNEQFFGPGTRLTVL.

The chain joins TRBV7-2 to TRBJ1-5, with 9 positions matching TRBD1. Per the germline V gene, CDR1 is SGHTA and CDR2 is FQGNSA. J lost 3 bases, V lost 6 bases, and 3 bases had no gene match. CDR3 size: 14 residues. CDR3: CASRTGGINQPQHF. The CDR3 DNA follows: TGTGCCAGCAGAACAGGGGGCATCAATCAGCCCCAGCATTTT.

The chain is built from TRBV11-2 and TRBJ2-1, with TRBD2 identical over 8 bases. The V gene's germline CDR1 is SGHAT and CDR2 FQNNGV. The CDR3 has 15 residues. V was clipped by 5 bases and J by 4 bases; unmatched bases: 7. The CDR3: CASSTTSGLYNEQFF. CDR3 bases: TGTGCCAGCAGCACCACTAGCGGTCTGTACAATGAGCAGTTCTTC.

This clonotype was detected only once. This chain connects TRBV2 to TRBJ2-1; TRBD2 matches 12 bases. The CDR3 totals 16 residues. After removal of 3 bases from V and 7 bases from J, the junction contained 7 bases not matched to a gene. The V gene's germline CDR1 is SNHLY and CDR2 FYNNEI. Written as DNA, the CDR3 is TGTGCCAGCAGTGACGGACTAGCGGGATTAGTAAATGAGCAGTTCTTC. Translated: CASSDGLAGLVNEQFF. Full variable domain (outside the CDR3, taken from reference TRBV2 and TRBJ2-1): EPEVTQTPSHQVTQMGQEVILRCVPISNHLYFYWYRQILGQKVEFLVSFYNNEISEKSEIFDDQFSVERPDGSNFTLKIRSTKLEDSAMYFCASSDGLAGLVNEQFFGPGTRLTVL.

This clonotype turned up a few times. The chain recombines TRBV5-1 with TRBJ2-3; a weak D match, TRBD2 (5 bases). V lost 2 bases and J lost 2, with 12 bases in between. CDR3 length: 15 amino acids. The germline CDR1 and CDR2 sequences are SGHRS and YFSETQ. Here the CDR3 DNA reads TGCGCCAGCAGCTTTGGTGGGAGCGTCACAGATACGCAGTATTTT. Protein sequence: CASSFGGSVTDTQYF. The full variable domain, with the rest looked up from reference TRBV5-1 and TRBJ2-3, is KAGVTQTPRYLIKTRGQQVTLSCSPISGHRSVSWYQQTPGQGLQFLFEYFSETQRNKGNFPGRFSGRQFSNSRSEMNVSTLELGDSALYLCASSFGGSVTDTQYFGPGTRLTVL.

Ten or more counts support this clonotype. The chain recombines TRBV18 with TRBJ2-1; 11 bases line up with TRBD2. Germline trimming cut 0 bases from V and 0 bases from J; bases unmatched to any gene: 7. CDR3 length: 19 amino acids. The germline V gene encodes CDR1 KGHSH and CDR2 LQKENI. CDR3 DNA: TGTGCCAGCTCACCACCGGGACTAGCGGCCATTCCCTCCTACAATGAGCAGTTCTTC. Translating gives CASSPPGLAAIPSYNEQFF. Full variable domain (rest looked up from reference TRBV18 and TRBJ2-1): NAGVMQNPRHLVRRRGQEARLRCSPMKGHSHVYWYRQLPEEGLKFMVYLQKENIIDESGMPKERFSAEFPKEGPSILRIQQVVRGDSAAYFCASSPPGLAAIPSYNEQFFGPGTRLTVL.

The CDR3 DNA sequence: TGCGCCAGCAGAGGTCAGGGATACAATGAGCAGTTCTTC. This sequence encodes CASRGQGYNEQFF. This chain links TRBV5-1 with TRBJ2-1; the D gene is possibly TRBD1 (5 bases). CDR1 SGHRS and CDR2 YFSETQ come from the germline V gene. The germline V and J ends were trimmed by 5 bases and 4 bases, with 10 bases remaining between them. This CDR3 is 13 amino acids long.

The V call is TRBV10-3, the J call TRBJ2-1; D remains unclear. From germline, CDR1 is ENHRY and CDR2 SYGVKD. The CDR3 is 14 residues long. Deletions cut 6 bases from V and 2 bases from J, with 11 bases between. The CDR3 here is CAIRRTDTYNEQFF. The CDR3 coding sequence is TGTGCCATCAGACGGACGGATACCTACAATGAGCAGTTCTTC.

The rearrangement uses TRBV5-1 and TRBJ2-7; TRBD2 is a possible D gene (5 bases). V was cut by 7 bases and J by 3 bases, with 20 bases left in between. CDR3 length: 15 amino acids. Looked up from germline, CDR1 is SGHRS and CDR2 is YFSETQ. Here the CDR3 reads CASGVAMSMGYEQYF. In nucleotides, the CDR3 is TGCGCCAGCGGCGTAGCGATGTCTATGGGCTACGAGCAGTACTTC.